These 10 T cell receptor beta chains originate from one sample sequenced in a study of identical twins' blood T cells. MiXCR, run by TCRdb on the 5' RACE reads, gives a single entry per CDR3 protein. Of roughly 340,000 distinct CDR3 sequences listed, roughly 28% are singletons. Sequencing was performed on PBMCs. These receptors all come from a woman aged 18 to 49 in good health.

Remarks on this clonotype: Because it lacks the conserved phenylalanine or tryptophan at the end, this CDR3 is likely a read error. The chain is built from TRBV11-2 and TRBJ1-2; D gene uncertain. The length of the CDR3 is 13 residues. Looked up from germline, CDR1 is SGHAT and CDR2 is FQNNGV. V was trimmed by 6 bases and J by 0 bases, leaving 8 bases between them. For the CDR3, the DNA is TGTGCCAGCAGATCCATAGCTAACTATGGCTACACCCTC. Translating it yields CASRSIANYGYTL.

Concerning this clonotype itself: This may arise from a read error, as a much more abundant clone is one base away. This chain uses TRBV2 with TRBJ1-4; D gene uncertain. CDR3 size: 14 residues. V was shortened by 3 bases and J by 3 bases, with 8 bases between the two germline ends. Germline CDR1 SNHLY, CDR2 FYNNEI. The CDR3 DNA is TGTGCCAGCAGTGATCCGTCGCCTAATGAAAAACTGTTTTTT. Translating gives CASSDPSPNEKLFF. The variable domain in full, completed from reference TRBV2 and TRBJ1-4, reads EPEVTQTPSHQVTQMGQEVILRCVPISNHLYFYWYRQILGQKVEFLVSFYNNEISEKSEIFDDQFSVERPDGSNFTLKIRSTKLEDSAMYFCASSDPSPNEKLFFGSGTQLSVL.

This clonotype was counted only a few times. The rearrangement links TRBV20-1 to TRBJ2-2; D unresolved. The germline V gene encodes CDR1 DFQATT and CDR2 SNEGSKA (reference sequence). V dropped 0 bases and J dropped 3 bases, with 11 bases sitting between them. The CDR3 sequence is 15 residues long. Here the CDR3 reads CSARDYSGDTGELFF. CDR3 DNA sequence: TGCAGTGCTAGAGATTACTCAGGAGACACCGGGGAGCTGTTTTTT.

This sequence joins TRBV2 and TRBJ1-1; possibly TRBD1 for D (5 bases). With 1 base removed from V and 8 bases from J, the gap between germline ends came to 11 bases. Germline V gene lookup returns CDR1 SNHLY and CDR2 FYNNEI. The CDR3 is 13 residues long. Here the CDR3 DNA reads TGTGCCAGCAGTGAAGTCAGGGAGGCGGAAGCTTTCTTT. Translation: CASSEVREAEAFF.

V and J are TRBV6-6 and TRBJ1-3; a weak D match, TRBD1 (5 bases). Trimming took 10 bases from V and 10 from J, leaving 17 bases between them. Germline V gene sequence: CDR1 MNHNY, CDR2 SVGAGI (reference sequence). This CDR3 has 12 residues. The DNA of the CDR3 is TGTGCCATTGGAAATCCGGGGGGTACCATATATTTT. Residues: CAIGNPGGTIYF.

This chain connects TRBV11-2 to TRBJ2-6; D unresolved. The CDR3 spans 16 residues. Trimming stripped 3 bases from V and 1 base from J, with 10 bases between. Germline V gene sequence: CDR1 SGHAT, CDR2 FQNNGV. CDR3 DNA sequence: TGTGCCAGCAGCTTCTCGTTCGGGTCTGGGGCCAACGTCCTGACTTTC. Protein sequence: CASSFSFGSGANVLTF.

To note about this clonotype: The final CDR3 position lacks the conserved phenylalanine or tryptophan, pointing to a likely read error. The gene calls are TRBV6-5 and TRBJ2-4; 11 positions match TRBD2. Germline V gene data show CDR1 as MNHEY and CDR2 as SVGAGI. There are 16 residues in the CDR3. CDR3 bases: TGTGCCGGCAGTTTCTTAGCGGGGGGGTCCAAAAACATTCAGTACCTC. The encoded protein is CAGSFLAGGSKNIQYL.

J is TRBJ2-3 and V is TRBV2, with D hard to call. This CDR3 is built from 16 residues. CDR1 and CDR2 from the germline V gene are SNHLY and FYNNEI. V shed 4 bases and J shed 0 bases, with 14 bases lying between them. DNA of the CDR3: TGTGCCAGCAGTGGAGGACCCACACCTAGCACAGATACGCAGTATTTT. Protein: CASSGGPTPSTDTQYF.

The gene calls are TRBV9 and TRBJ2-3; D possibly corresponds to TRBD2 (6 bases). Trimming shortened V by 4 bases and J by 3 bases, and 18 bases separated the two germline ends. The CDR3 has 16 amino acids. CDR1 SGDLS and CDR2 YYNGEE come from the germline V gene. CDR3 nucleotide sequence: TGTGCCAGCAGCCTGTGGCTCGGGGAGGAAACAGATACGCAGTATTTT. This sequence encodes CASSLWLGEETDTQYF.

This clonotype was counted between two and nine times. The rearrangement links TRBV10-3 to TRBJ1-1, with unresolved D. With 4 bases removed from V and 1 base from J, the gap between germline ends came to 10 bases. CDR1 ENHRY and CDR2 SYGVKD come from the germline V gene. The length of the CDR3 is 14 residues. The CDR3 loop reads CAISVQAPNTEAFF. DNA of the CDR3: TGTGCCATCAGTGTGCAGGCACCGAACACTGAAGCTTTCTTT.